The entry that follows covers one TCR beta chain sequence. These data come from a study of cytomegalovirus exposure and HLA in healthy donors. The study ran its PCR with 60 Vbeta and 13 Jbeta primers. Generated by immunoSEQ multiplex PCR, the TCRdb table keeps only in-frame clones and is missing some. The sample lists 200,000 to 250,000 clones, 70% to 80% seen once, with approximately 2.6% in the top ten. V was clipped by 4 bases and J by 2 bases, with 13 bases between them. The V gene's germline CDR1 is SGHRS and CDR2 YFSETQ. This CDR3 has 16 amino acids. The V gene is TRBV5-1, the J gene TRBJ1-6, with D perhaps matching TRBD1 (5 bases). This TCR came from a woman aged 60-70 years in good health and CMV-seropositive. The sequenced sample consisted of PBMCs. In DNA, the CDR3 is TGCGCCAGCAGCAGCAGCGGGACCGCCTATAATTCACCCCTCCACTTT. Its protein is CASSSSGTAYNSPLHF.